These T cell receptor beta chains were read from a single sample in a study of long-term antiretroviral therapy in people with HIV. Profiling relied on immunoSEQ multiplex PCR, and the TCRdb table lists in-frame clones only, not all of them. This sample has about 28,000 clones, with 80% to 85% found just once. The sequences come from unsorted PBMCs, collected 0.4 years after starting antiretroviral therapy. The receptors come from a man between 18 and 29 years old with HIV. Each CDR3 is given with its conserved first and last residue. The D gene is left open where the match is weak. Only some rows state a clone size, as once, few, many or a class for expanded clones.

TRBV6-6	TRBJ2-7	once	-	TGTGCCACCTTCCGGGACCCCCGGGACGAGCAGTACTTC	CATFRDPRDEQYF
TRBV6-6	TRBJ2-7	once	TRBD1	TGTGCCAGCACCTTACGGGACAGGGTTAACGAGCAGTACTTC	CASTLRDRVNEQYF
TRBV25-1	TRBJ1-4	-	TRBD1	TGTGCCAGCAGTGATCTTTCGACAGGGTGGGATGAAAAACTGTTTTTT	CASSDLSTGWDEKLFF
TRBV6-5	TRBJ1-4	-	-	TGTGCCAGCAGCTACAGGGTGGCTAATGAAAAACTGTTTTTT	CASSYRVANEKLFF
TRBV6-6	TRBJ1-2	-	-	TGTGCCAGCAGCCCTCCCACGGAGGGCTACACCTTC	CASSPPTEGYTF
TRBV19	TRBJ1-2	few	TRBD1	TGTGCCAGCCGACAGGGCTCGCCTGGCTACACCTTC	CASRQGSPGYTF
TRBV27	TRBJ1-3	-	-	TGTGCCAGTCAACGCCAGGGGCCGAGCTCTGGAAACACCATATATTTT	CASQRQGPSSGNTIYF
TRBV19	TRBJ1-5	-	-	TGTGCCAGTGGTCCTGACACGGGCGGCAATCAGCCCCAGCATTTT	CASGPDTGGNQPQHF
TRBV5-4	TRBJ1-1	-	TRBD1	TGTGCCAGCAGCCCAGACAGGGTCGCGAGGGAAGCTTTCTTT	CASSPDRVAREAFF
TRBV9	TRBJ1-2	-	-	TGTGCCAGCAGCGGTTACACAGACTATGGCTACACCTTC	CASSGYTDYGYTF
TRBV7-3	TRBJ2-7	few	TRBD1	TGTGCCAGCAGCTTATATCCGGGACAGGGTTACGAGCAGTACTTC	CASSLYPGQGYEQYF
TRBV4-3	TRBJ1-1	-	TRBD1	TGCGCCAGCAGCCAAGACAGGGGGCCCAAGAACACTGAAGCTTTCTTT	CASSQDRGPKNTEAFF
TRBV6-5	TRBJ1-1	-	-	TGTGCCAGCAGTTACGGCAGGGTGGCTTTCTTT	CASSYGRVAFF
TRBV23-1	TRBJ2-7	-	-	TGCGCCAGCAGTCATCCCGGACTGAGCTCCTACGAGCAGTACTTC	CASSHPGLSSYEQYF
TRBV5-1	TRBJ1-3	-	-	TGCGCCAGCAGCCCGGGCCGAGCAGACTCTGGAAACACCATATATTTT	CASSPGRADSGNTIYF
TRBV5-4	TRBJ1-2	-	-	TGTGCCAGCAGCTCCGGGACGGACTATGGCTACACCTTC	CASSSGTDYGYTF
TRBV27	TRBJ2-5	-	TRBD1	TGTGCCAGCAGCCCGGGACAGGTTTTTCATCGGGAGACCCAGTACTTC	CASSPGQVFHRETQYF
TRBV4-1	TRBJ1-2	few	TRBD1	TGCGCCAGCAGCCAGGCTTTGACAGGGAGCTATGGCTACACCTTC	CASSQALTGSYGYTF
TRBV5-1	TRBJ1-3	-	-	TGCGCCAGCAGCTTTCCCAGGGAGCGGGGAAACACCATATATTTT	CASSFPRERGNTIYF
TRBV4-1	TRBJ1-1	-	-	TGCGCCAGCAGCCAAGATGTAGGATCGAACACTGAAGCTTTCTTT	CASSQDVGSNTEAFF
TRBV28	TRBJ2-3	-	TRBD2	TGTGCCAGCAGTTTTAGACCCGGACTAGCGGGAGCCACAGATACGCAGTATTTT	CASSFRPGLAGATDTQYF
TRBV5-1	TRBJ2-7	-	TRBD1	TGCGCCAGCAGCCTTGGGACAGGGACCTACGAGCAGTACTTC	CASSLGTGTYEQYF
TRBV28	TRBJ1-2	-	-	TGTGCCAGCAGTTTGGTTGGGACGGTCTATGGCTACACCTTC	CASSLVGTVYGYTF
TRBV5-6	TRBJ2-7	-	-	TGTGCCAGCAGCTTTGCAGGGACTTCCTACGAGCAGTACTTC	CASSFAGTSYEQYF
TRBV11-2	TRBJ2-7	-	TRBD1	TGTGCCAGCAGCTTAGAGGCTTCGGGACAGGGCGCCGAGCAGTACTTC	CASSLEASGQGAEQYF
TRBV28	TRBJ2-3	-	TRBD1	TGTGCCACCCTCCGGCGGACAGGGGGCCAACTTAAGTATTTT	CATLRRTGGQLKYF
TRBV27	TRBJ2-1	-	-	TGTGCCAGCAGTCGTCCCTCCTACAATGAGCAGTTCTTC	CASSRPSYNEQFF
TRBV4-3	TRBJ2-7	-	-	TGCGCCAGCAGCCAAGATAGGGGGGTCGGGTACGAGCAGTACTTC	CASSQDRGVGYEQYF
TRBV4-1	TRBJ2-1	-	-	TGCGCCAGCAGCCCTCACCCCATGTACAATGAGCAGTTCTTC	CASSPHPMYNEQFF
TRBV29-1	TRBJ2-7	-	-	TGCAGCGTCCTACCGGGACAAACCGTATACGAGCAGTACTTC	CSVLPGQTVYEQYF